This TCR beta chain was retrieved from a study of identifying expanded T cells in peripheral blood. The CDR3 sequence is 15 residues long. Germline CDR1 is MNHEY and CDR2 is SVGAGI. V was trimmed by 5 bases and J by 2 bases, leaving 10 bases between them. The repertoire was sequenced with immunoSEQ multiplex PCR; TCRdb's copy has only in-frame clones and lacks some. Found here are approximately 100,000 clones, roughly 91% of them singletons; the top ten hold about 16%. A remark on this clone: Its antigen remains unidentified.

Findings of the study overall: Across healthy donors, higher total template counts meant significantly greater approximately 2-week count variance. Over about two and four weeks, about 15 and 19 clones changed, versus 1.2 between replicates.

The clonotype was recovered from a person aged 18 to 75 in good health. Sequencing used blood. This rearrangement joins TRBV6-5 to TRBJ1-6; no reliable D call. The CDR3 sequence: CASSIRLTYNSPLHF. As DNA, the CDR3 is TGTGCCAGCAGTATCAGGTTAACCTATAATTCACCCCTCCACTTT.